What follows are 22 T cell receptor beta chains derived from one specimen sequenced in a study of cytomegalovirus exposure and HLA in healthy donors. Use of 60 Vbeta and 13 Jbeta primers characterized the PCR. Using immunoSEQ multiplex PCR, the repertoire was profiled, and TCRdb retains in-frame clones only, with some absent. The sample table sets out approximately 77,000 clones. Sequences were obtained from PBMCs. The receptors were sampled from a man younger than 45 in good health and CMV-seronegative.

The DNA of the CDR3 is TGTGCCAGCAGCTTAAGGGCTGGGGGCAGAAACATTCAGTACTTC. It is translated as CASSLRAGGRNIQYF. The chain recombines TRBV7-6 with TRBJ2-4; TRBD1 might be the D (6 bases). The CDR3 loop spans 15 amino acids. The ends were cut back, 2 bases at V and 6 bases at J, with 14 bases in the middle. Germline CDR1 is SGHVS and CDR2 is FNYEAQ.

V usage is TRBV6-1 and J usage is TRBJ2-1; TRBD2 is a possible D gene (5 bases). V was clipped by 5 bases and J by 4 bases, with 9 bases between them. The CDR3 length is 13 residues. The V gene's germline CDR1 is MNHNS and CDR2 SASEGT. The CDR3 DNA sequence: TGTGCCAGCAGTTCCCGGACTTACAATGAGCAGTTCTTC. Residues: CASSSRTYNEQFF.

The J gene is TRBJ1-2, the V gene TRBV5-1; 9 bases fit TRBD1. The CDR3 has 16 amino acids. Germline V CDR1 and CDR2: SGHRS, YFSETQ. V was clipped by 4 bases and J by 5 bases; unmatched bases: 12. The CDR3 DNA reads as TGCGCCAGCAGCCAACAGGGGGCGCGATCTGTTTATGGCTACACCTTC. Its translation is CASSQQGARSVYGYTF. The full variable domain, rest sourced from reference TRBV5-1 and TRBJ1-2, is KAGVTQTPRYLIKTRGQQVTLSCSPISGHRSVSWYQQTPGQGLQFLFEYFSETQRNKGNFPGRFSGRQFSNSRSEMNVSTLELGDSALYLCASSQQGARSVYGYTFGSGTRLTVV.

The chain recombines TRBV5-1 with TRBJ2-7, with D tentatively TRBD1 (6 bases). V was cut by 0 bases and J by 6 bases, with 13 bases left in between. Germline V lookup: CDR1 SGHRS, CDR2 YFSETQ. The CDR3 consists of 14 residues. The chain's CDR3 is CASSLGHPTGEQYF. CDR3 sequence (DNA): TGCGCCAGCAGCTTGGGGCACCCGACAGGCGAGCAGTACTTC.

This chain links TRBV9 with TRBJ2-1, with 7 bases identical to TRBD2. Germline loops: CDR1 SGDLS, CDR2 YYNGEE. The junction had 4 bases not matched to a gene; V was cut back by 0 bases and J by 7 bases. CDR3 length: 14 amino acids. The CDR3 DNA is TGTGCCAGCAGCGTAGTGACTAGCACTAATGAGCAGTTCTTC. This encodes CASSVVTSTNEQFF.

The genes are TRBV7-6 and TRBJ2-4; no reliable D call. CDR1 is SGHVS, CDR2 FNYEAQ, per germline. Trimming took 1 base from V and 1 from J, leaving 17 bases between them. The length of the CDR3 is 18 residues. DNA for the CDR3: TGTGCCAGCAGCTTAGAAGTCCCCCAGACTTCGGCCAAAAACATTCAGTACTTC. Translated: CASSLEVPQTSAKNIQYF.

The chain links TRBV7-2 to TRBJ1-2, with 9 bases identical to TRBD1. V trimming: 3 bases; J trimming: 7 bases; junction bases outside the gene matches: 12. The CDR3 totals 16 residues. Germline lookup yields CDR1 SGHTA and CDR2 FQGNSA. The CDR3: CASSFLRPGQGGGYTF. DNA for the CDR3: TGTGCCAGCAGCTTTCTGCGGCCGGGACAGGGAGGTGGCTACACCTTC.

The V and J genes are TRBV7-2 and TRBJ2-7, with 8 bases lining up with TRBD1. Per the germline V gene, CDR1 is SGHTA and CDR2 is FQGNSA. With 3 bases clipped from V and 1 base from J, the junction kept 2 bases outside the gene matches. The CDR3 has 14 amino acids. Written as DNA, the CDR3 is TGTGCCAGCAGCTTCGGACAGGGTTCCTACGAGCAGTACTTC. Translating it yields CASSFGQGSYEQYF.

The chain joins TRBV1 to TRBJ2-3; the table's D call, TRBD1, has no DNA check behind it. TRBV1 constitutes a pseudogene. The CDR3 loop spans 18 amino acids. CDR3: CTSSQARVKGWNTDTQYF. For the CDR3, the DNA is TGCACCAGCAGCCAAGCTCGGGTGAAGGGGTGGAACACAGATACGCAGTATTTT.

The chain carries TRBV11-3 and TRBJ2-1; D might be TRBD2 (6 bases). Germline V lookup: CDR1 SGHNT, CDR2 YENEEA. This CDR3 is 15 amino acids long. The ends were cut back, 4 bases at V and 4 bases at J, with 14 bases in the middle. CDR3 coding DNA: TGTGCCAGCAGCTATCGGCTAGCGACATACAATGAGCAGTTCTTC. Amino acid sequence: CASSYRLATYNEQFF.

The CDR3 loop is CASTFTPNTEAFF. DNA of the CDR3: TGTGCCAGCACCTTTACACCGAACACTGAAGCTTTCTTT. V usage is TRBV7-2 and J usage is TRBJ1-1; D not certain. This CDR3 contains 13 residues. Germline-derived CDR1 and CDR2 are SGHTA and FQGNSA. Deletions cut 7 bases from V and 1 base from J, with 10 bases between.

This sequence joins TRBV2 and TRBJ2-2; the D gene is possibly TRBD1 (6 bases). Germline assignment: CDR1 SNHLY and CDR2 FYNNEI. Trimming pared 7 bases from V and 6 bases from J, leaving 12 bases between. CDR3 length equals 13 residues. For the CDR3, the DNA is TGTGCCAGCATAACCCCAGGGGCCGGGGAGCTGTTTTTT. Translating gives CASITPGAGELFF.

The J gene is TRBJ1-1, the V gene TRBV19; D unclear. V lost 5 bases to trimming and J lost 1 base, with 14 bases between them. This CDR3 contains 15 residues. Germline assignment: CDR1 LNHDA and CDR2 SQIVND (reference sequence). CDR3 region: CASSPTVLWNTEAFF. The CDR3, as DNA: TGTGCCAGTAGTCCCACGGTACTTTGGAACACTGAAGCTTTCTTT.

The chain carries TRBV5-8 and TRBJ1-2; TRBD1 is a possible D gene (5 bases). Trimming stripped 3 bases from V and 3 bases from J, with 12 bases between. The germline V gene encodes CDR1 SGHTS and CDR2 YDEGEE. The CDR3 consists of 14 residues. The CDR3 protein is CASSSQPTDYGYTF. The CDR3, as DNA: TGTGCCAGCAGCTCCCAACCGACAGACTATGGCTACACCTTC.

The rearrangement links TRBV7-9 to TRBJ2-7; 7 bases are a match to TRBD1. V shed 1 base and J 3 bases; nucleotides not matched to a gene: 9. This CDR3 contains 16 residues. Germline V CDR1 and CDR2: SEHNR, FQNEAQ (reference sequence). The DNA for the CDR3 is TGTGCCAGCAGCTTAGATGGGACAGTCCAAGACTACGAGCAGTACTTC. It encodes CASSLDGTVQDYEQYF.

The V and J genes are TRBV27 and TRBJ2-6; D unclear. With 7 bases removed from V and 1 base from J, the gap between germline ends came to 5 bases. The CDR3 loop spans 13 amino acids. Germline CDR1 MNHEY, CDR2 SMNVEV (reference sequence). The CDR3 here is CASKLSGANVLTF. CDR3 DNA sequence: TGTGCCAGCAAATTATCTGGGGCCAACGTCCTGACTTTC.

Comments on this clone: A junction end diverges from the germline sequence, so it may reflect a read error. The chain couples TRBV19 to TRBJ2-6; possible D gene TRBD2, 5 bases. This CDR3 contains 11 residues. CDR1 is LNHDA, CDR2 SQIVND, per germline (reference sequence). The CDR3 sequence is CASSIGAEVAF. CDR3 coding DNA: TGTGCCAGTAGTATAGGCGCGGAGGTGGCTTTC.

This sequence joins TRBV19 and TRBJ1-2; D not resolved. The CDR3 runs to 14 residues. V was cut by 4 bases and J by 0 bases, with 9 bases left in between. CDR1 and CDR2 from the germline V gene are LNHDA and SQIVND (reference sequence). The CDR3 reads CASSNLHANYGYTF. DNA of the CDR3: TGTGCCAGTAGTAATTTACATGCTAACTATGGCTACACCTTC.

The chain joins TRBV6-4 to TRBJ2-1; a weak D match, TRBD1 (6 bases). Per the germline V gene, CDR1 is MRHNA and CDR2 is SNTAGT. CDR3 size: 14 residues. V dropped 10 bases and J dropped 8 bases, with 21 bases sitting between them. As DNA, the CDR3 is TGTGCCACAGCAGGAGCTTTTGAGGGGGATGAGCAGTTCTTC. It is translated as CATAGAFEGDEQFF.

The J gene is TRBJ1-2, the V gene TRBV11-2, with 11 bases lining up with TRBD1. The CDR3 is made up of 14 amino acids. V was clipped by 5 bases and J by 8 bases; unmatched bases: 7. Germline-derived CDR1 and CDR2 are SGHAT and FQNNGV. The DNA for the CDR3 is TGTGCCAGCAGCCTAGGACAGGGGGCGGTCGGCTACACCTTC. Amino acid sequence: CASSLGQGAVGYTF.

This chain uses TRBV5-1 with TRBJ1-1, with unresolved D. V shed 2 bases and J shed 2 bases, with 10 bases lying between them. Germline V lookup: CDR1 SGHRS, CDR2 YFSETQ. The CDR3 totals 14 residues. The DNA for the CDR3 is TGCGCCAGCAGCTTATCACCAGGCAACACTGAAGCTTTCTTT. Its translation: CASSLSPGNTEAFF.

The V gene is TRBV6-5, the J gene TRBJ1-6, with D uncertain. CDR3 size: 16 residues. V lost 0 bases and J 8 bases, leaving 14 bases between the germline ends. Germline V gives CDR1 MNHEY, CDR2 SVGAGI. For the CDR3, the DNA is TGTGCCAGCAGTTACTCAGGAGGGAGGCGGGATTCACCCCTCCACTTT. Amino acid sequence: CASSYSGGRRDSPLHF.